This TCR beta chain derives from a study of shared T cell receptors in the human thymus. CDR3 size: 17 residues. Germline V gene lookup returns CDR1 MNHNS and CDR2 SASEGT. V was clipped by 0 bases and J by 5 bases, with 16 bases between them. Profiling relied on immunoSEQ multiplex PCR, and the TCRdb table lists in-frame clones only, not all of them. The sample records hundreds of thousands of clones, roughly 94% being singletons. V and J are TRBV6-1 and TRBJ2-2, with D unresolved. The TCR originated in a human donor. The specimen sequenced was thymocytes. CDR3 region: CASSEASRGDLTGELFF. The CDR3 DNA reads as TGTGCCAGCAGTGAAGCCTCCAGAGGAGATTTGACCGGGGAGCTGTTTTTT.